This T cell receptor beta chain stems from a study of OX40 agonist ivuxolimab in advanced cancers. Study summary: Dose-escalation patients suffered from hepatocellular carcinoma, melanoma, renal cell or head and neck cancer.

The method was immunoSEQ multiplex PCR; TCRdb's version includes in-frame clones alone and lacks a portion of them. This sample has under 80,000 clones; roughly 80% occur once, and the top ten carry 1.1%. Study results and limitations: At 0.1-3.0 mg/kg, partial responders had clonal expansion among the lowest observed.

As concerns this clone: Its target is not known.

This receptor was identified in an adult with an advanced solid tumor such as melanoma, head and neck, liver or kidney cancer. The sample consisted of CD4+ or CD8+ T cells sorted from blood, taken in a trial of the OX40 agonist ivuxolimab.

The CDR3 DNA reads TGTGCCAGTAGAGATGGACAGGGGCGAAGTGAAAAACTGTTTTTT. Translated, it gives CASRDGQGRSEKLFF. J is TRBJ1-4 and V is TRBV19; 9 nucleotides align to TRBD1. The CDR3 is made up of 15 amino acids. The germline gives CDR1 LNHDA, CDR2 SQIVND (reference sequence). The trim removed 6 bases at V and 7 bases at J, leaving 9 bases unmatched.